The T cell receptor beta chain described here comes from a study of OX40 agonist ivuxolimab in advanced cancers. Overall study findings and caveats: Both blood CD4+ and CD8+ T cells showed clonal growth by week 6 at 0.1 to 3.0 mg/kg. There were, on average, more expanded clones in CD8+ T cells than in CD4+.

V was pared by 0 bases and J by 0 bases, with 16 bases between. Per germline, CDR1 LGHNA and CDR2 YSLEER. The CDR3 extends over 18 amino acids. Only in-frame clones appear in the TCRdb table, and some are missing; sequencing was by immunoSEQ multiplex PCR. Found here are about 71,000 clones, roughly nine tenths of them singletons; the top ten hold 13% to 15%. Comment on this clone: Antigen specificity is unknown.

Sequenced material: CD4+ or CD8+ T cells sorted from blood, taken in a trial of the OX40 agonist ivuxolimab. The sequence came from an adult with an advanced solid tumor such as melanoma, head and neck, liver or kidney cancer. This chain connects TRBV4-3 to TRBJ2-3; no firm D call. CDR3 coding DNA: TGCGCCAGCAGCCAAGACTTCCGAGTCACAGTAAGCACAGATACGCAGTATTTT. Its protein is CASSQDFRVTVSTDTQYF.